The following is a TCR beta chain sequence with its context. The entry originates in a study of shared clonotypes between healthy human individuals. Authors' analysis steps: Junction-only sequences without quality scores were provided by ImmunoSEQ, so filtering was different. Here immunoSEQ multiplex PCR was the method, and the copy in TCRdb shows in-frame clones only, minus some. V and J calls and clone size are those listed in that table; D and trimming were worked out from the DNA. The table shows approximately 1.4 million clones, with under 99% occurring only once. Trimming took 6 bases from V and 4 from J, leaving 16 bases between them. CDR1 and CDR2 (germline): KGHSH, LQKENI. The CDR3 covers 15 residues.

This receptor was identified in a man aged 30-40 years in good health. The V gene is TRBV18, the J gene TRBJ2-1; D possibly uses TRBD1 or TRBD2 (6 bases each). Specimen: naive CD4+ T cells sorted from blood. Subset reported: CD45RA+ positively selected. The CDR3 DNA reads TGTGCCAGCTCTCCGACAACAGGGACTTACAATGAGCAGTTCTTC. It yields the protein CASSPTTGTYNEQFF.